This record looks at one T cell receptor (beta chain) sequence and its context. The table came from immunoSEQ multiplex PCR; TCRdb's copy has only in-frame clones and leaves some out. The repertoire includes about 75,000 clones, roughly 70% of them detected once, and just over 2.5% sits in the top ten. The CDR3 loop spans 15 amino acids. Per the germline V gene, CDR1 is SGHTA and CDR2 is FQGTGA. Trimming cost V 3 bases and J 5 bases; bases outside gene matches: 10. The data belong to a study of blood T cell repertoires in COVID-19. The receptor was derived from a human donor with acute or convalescent COVID-19. The donor label of this sample is uncertain. J is TRBJ2-7 and V is TRBV7-3, with 7 positions matching TRBD2. Source material: peripheral blood. CDR3 residues: CASSLEWGGADEQYF. The CDR3, as DNA: TGTGCCAGCAGCTTGGAGTGGGGAGGGGCCGACGAGCAGTACTTC.